This TCR beta chain was recovered during a study of blood T cells in healthy people across ages. Through a sample-barcoded 5' primer and a J-beta primer mix, a second PCR was run for 7 to 11 cycles. A single record per CDR3 protein comes from TCRdb applying MiXCR to the 5' RACE reads. The data show hundreds of thousands of distinct CDR3 sequences, with roughly 50% seen just once and about 26% held by the top ten. Germline V gene sequence: CDR1 MNHEY, CDR2 SMNVEV (reference sequence). The CDR3 is made up of 17 amino acids. The source of this sequence is a man in his forties in good health. The chain couples TRBV27 to TRBJ2-1; D gene uncertain. Near its end, the DNA agrees better with TRBJ2-7, so the J call may be wrong. The sequenced sample was blood. The CDR3 protein is CASTSGVGWSSYNEQYF. DNA of the CDR3: TGTGCCAGCACTTCAGGAGTGGGGTGGAGCTCCTACAATGAGCAGTACTTC.